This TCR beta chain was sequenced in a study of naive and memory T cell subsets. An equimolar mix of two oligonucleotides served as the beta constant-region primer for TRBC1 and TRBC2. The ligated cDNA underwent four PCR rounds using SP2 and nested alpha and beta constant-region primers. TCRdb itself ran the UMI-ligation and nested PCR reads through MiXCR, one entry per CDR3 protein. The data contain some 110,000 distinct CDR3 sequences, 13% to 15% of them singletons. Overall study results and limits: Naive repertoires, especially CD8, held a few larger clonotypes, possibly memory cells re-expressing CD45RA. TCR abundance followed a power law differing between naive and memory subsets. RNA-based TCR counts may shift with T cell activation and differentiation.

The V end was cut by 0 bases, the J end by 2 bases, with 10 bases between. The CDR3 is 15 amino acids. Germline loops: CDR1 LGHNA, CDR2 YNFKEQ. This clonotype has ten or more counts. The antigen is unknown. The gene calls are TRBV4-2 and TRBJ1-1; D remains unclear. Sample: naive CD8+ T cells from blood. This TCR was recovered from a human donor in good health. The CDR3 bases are TGTGCCAGCAGCCAAGACCCACTCGGAAACACTGAAGCTTTCTTT. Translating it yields CASSQDPLGNTEAFF.